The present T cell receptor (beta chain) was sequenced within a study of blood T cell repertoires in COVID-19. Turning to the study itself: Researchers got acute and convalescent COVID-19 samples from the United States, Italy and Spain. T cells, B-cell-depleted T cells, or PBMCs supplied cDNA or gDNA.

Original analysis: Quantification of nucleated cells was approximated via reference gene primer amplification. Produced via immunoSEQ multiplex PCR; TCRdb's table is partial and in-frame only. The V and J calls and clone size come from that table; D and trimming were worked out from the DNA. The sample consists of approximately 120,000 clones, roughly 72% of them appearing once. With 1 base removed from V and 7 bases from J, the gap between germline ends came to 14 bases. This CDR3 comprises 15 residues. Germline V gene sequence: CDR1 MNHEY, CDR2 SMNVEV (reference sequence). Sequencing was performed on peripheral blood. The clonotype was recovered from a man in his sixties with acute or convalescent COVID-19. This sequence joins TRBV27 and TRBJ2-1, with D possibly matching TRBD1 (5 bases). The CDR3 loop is CASSLLGAGQNEQFF. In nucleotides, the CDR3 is TGTGCCAGCAGTTTATTGGGCGCAGGGCAGAATGAGCAGTTCTTC.